This T cell receptor (beta chain) was found in a study of shared clonotypes between healthy human individuals. The CDR3 loop spans 13 amino acids. Germline V gives CDR1 SNHLY, CDR2 FYNNEI. Trimming left V 7 bases short and J 3 bases short, with 12 bases between. In the case of this clone: Antigen: not known.

Assay: immunoSEQ multiplex PCR; the TCRdb copy retains only in-frame clones and omits some. The sample has over a million clones, roughly 74% seen once. Study findings and constraints: The study found roughly 5.3% of naive CD4 clonotypes shared across a few donors.

This sequence joins TRBV2 and TRBJ1-2; D is undetermined. The sample consisted of memory CD4+ T cells from PBMCs. Stated subset: CD45RA-negative fraction. The sequence derives from a man aged 18 to 30 in good health. Some clones in this sample may be carry-over from other donors' samples. CDR3 in amino acids: CASTSYGDYGYTF. CDR3 coding DNA: TGTGCCAGCACCTCTTACGGAGACTATGGCTACACCTTC.